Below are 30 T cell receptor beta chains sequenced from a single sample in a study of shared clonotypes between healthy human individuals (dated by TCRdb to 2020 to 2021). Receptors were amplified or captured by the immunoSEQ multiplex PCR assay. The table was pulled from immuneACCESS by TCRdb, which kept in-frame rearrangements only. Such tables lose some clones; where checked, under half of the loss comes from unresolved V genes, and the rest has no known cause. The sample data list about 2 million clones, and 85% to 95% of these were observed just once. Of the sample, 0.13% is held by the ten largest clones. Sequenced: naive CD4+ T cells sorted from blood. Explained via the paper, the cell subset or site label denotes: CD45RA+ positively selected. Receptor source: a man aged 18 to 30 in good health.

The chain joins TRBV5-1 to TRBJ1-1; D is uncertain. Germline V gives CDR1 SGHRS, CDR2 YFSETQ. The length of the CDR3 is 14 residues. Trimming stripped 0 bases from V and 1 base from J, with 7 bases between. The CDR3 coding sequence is TGCGCCAGCAGCTTGGCGGAGGCGAACACTGAAGCTTTCTTT. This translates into CASSLAEANTEAFF. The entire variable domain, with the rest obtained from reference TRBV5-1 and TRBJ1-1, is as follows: KAGVTQTPRYLIKTRGQQVTLSCSPISGHRSVSWYQQTPGQGLQFLFEYFSETQRNKGNFPGRFSGRQFSNSRSEMNVSTLELGDSALYLCASSLAEANTEAFFGQGTRLTVV.

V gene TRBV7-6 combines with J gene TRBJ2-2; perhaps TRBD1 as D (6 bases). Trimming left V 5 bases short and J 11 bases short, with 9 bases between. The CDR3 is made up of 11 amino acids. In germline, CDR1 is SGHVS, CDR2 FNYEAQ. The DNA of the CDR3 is TGTGCCAGCAGCGCTGGGACAGAGCTGTTTTTT. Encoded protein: CASSAGTELFF.

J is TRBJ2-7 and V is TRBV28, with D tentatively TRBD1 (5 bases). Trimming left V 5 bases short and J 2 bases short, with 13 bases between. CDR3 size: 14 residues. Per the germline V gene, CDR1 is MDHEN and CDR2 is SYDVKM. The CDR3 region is CASSPYRNTYEQYF. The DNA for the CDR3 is TGTGCCAGCAGTCCCTACAGGAATACCTACGAGCAGTACTTC.

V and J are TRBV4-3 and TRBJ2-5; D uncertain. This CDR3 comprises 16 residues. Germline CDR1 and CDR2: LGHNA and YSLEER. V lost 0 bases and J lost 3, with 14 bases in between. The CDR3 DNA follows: TGCGCCAGCAGCCAAGACCCGATGGTGGGGAAAGAGACCCAGTACTTC. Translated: CASSQDPMVGKETQYF.

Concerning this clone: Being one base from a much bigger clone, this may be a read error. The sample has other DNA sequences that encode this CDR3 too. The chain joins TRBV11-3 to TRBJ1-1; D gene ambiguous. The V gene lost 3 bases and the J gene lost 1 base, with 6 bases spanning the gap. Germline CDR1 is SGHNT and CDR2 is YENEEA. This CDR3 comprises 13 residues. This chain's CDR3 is CASSFRGNTEAFF. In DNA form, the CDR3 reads TGTGCCAGCAGCTTCCGGGGGAACACTGAAGCTTTCTTT. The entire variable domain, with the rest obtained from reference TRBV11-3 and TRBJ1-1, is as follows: EAGVVQSPRYKIIEKKQPVAFWCNPISGHNTLYWYLQNLGQGPELLIRYENEEAVDDSQLPKDRFSAERLKGVDSTLKIQPAELGDSAVYLCASSFRGNTEAFFGQGTRLTVV.

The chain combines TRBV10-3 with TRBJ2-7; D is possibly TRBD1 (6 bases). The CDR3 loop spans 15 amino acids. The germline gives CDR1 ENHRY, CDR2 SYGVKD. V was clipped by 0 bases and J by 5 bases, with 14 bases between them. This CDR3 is CAISESWGLGDEQYF. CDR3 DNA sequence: TGTGCCATCAGTGAGTCTTGGGGGCTCGGGGACGAGCAGTACTTC.

The CDR3 bases are TGTGCCAGCAGTGAGGAACAGGTATTGCCCCAGCATTTT. It codes for CASSEEQVLPQHF. The chain employs TRBV6-1 and TRBJ1-5, with a tentative D call TRBD1 (5 bases). The V and J ends lost 3 bases and 9 bases respectively, with 12 bases between them. CDR1 and CDR2 from the germline V gene are MNHNS and SASEGT. The length of the CDR3 is 13 residues.

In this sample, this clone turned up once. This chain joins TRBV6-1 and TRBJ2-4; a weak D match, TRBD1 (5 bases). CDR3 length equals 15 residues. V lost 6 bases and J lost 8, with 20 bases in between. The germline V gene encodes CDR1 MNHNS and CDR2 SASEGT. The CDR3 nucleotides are TGTGCCAGCAGCGCAGGACATCGTAGCTGGGACATTCAGTACTTC. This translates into CASSAGHRSWDIQYF.

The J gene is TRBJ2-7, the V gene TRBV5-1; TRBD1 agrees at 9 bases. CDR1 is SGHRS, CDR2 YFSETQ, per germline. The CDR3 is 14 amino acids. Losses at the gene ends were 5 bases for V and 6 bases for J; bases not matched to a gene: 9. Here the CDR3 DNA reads TGCGCCAGCAGGTTACCGGGACAGGGACCCGAGCAGTACTTC. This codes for CASRLPGQGPEQYF.

The CDR3 is CASSRGVTNTEAFF. The CDR3 DNA reads TGTGCCAGCAGTCGCGGGGTAACGAACACTGAAGCTTTCTTT. The chain carries TRBV6-5 and TRBJ1-1, with D uncertain. Per germline, CDR1 MNHEY and CDR2 SVGAGI. V dropped 5 bases and J dropped 1 base, with 11 bases sitting between them. The CDR3 runs to 14 residues.

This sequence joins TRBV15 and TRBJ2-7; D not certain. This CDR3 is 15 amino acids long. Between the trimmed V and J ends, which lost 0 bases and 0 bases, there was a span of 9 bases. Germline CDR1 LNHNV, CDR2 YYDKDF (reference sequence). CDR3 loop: CATSRDIGISYEQYF. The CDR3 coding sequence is TGTGCCACCAGCAGAGATATAGGGATCTCCTACGAGCAGTACTTC.

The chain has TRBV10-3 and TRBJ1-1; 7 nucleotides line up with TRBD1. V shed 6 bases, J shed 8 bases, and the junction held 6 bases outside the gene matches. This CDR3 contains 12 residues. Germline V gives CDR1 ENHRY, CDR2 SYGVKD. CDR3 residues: CAISDGQAEAFF. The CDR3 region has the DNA TGTGCCATCAGCGATGGACAGGCAGAAGCTTTCTTT.

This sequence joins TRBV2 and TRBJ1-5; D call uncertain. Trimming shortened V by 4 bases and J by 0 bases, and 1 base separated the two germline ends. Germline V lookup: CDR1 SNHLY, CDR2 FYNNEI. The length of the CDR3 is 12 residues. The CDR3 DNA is TGTGCCAGCAGTGCTAGCAATCAGCCCCAGCATTTT. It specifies CASSASNQPQHF.

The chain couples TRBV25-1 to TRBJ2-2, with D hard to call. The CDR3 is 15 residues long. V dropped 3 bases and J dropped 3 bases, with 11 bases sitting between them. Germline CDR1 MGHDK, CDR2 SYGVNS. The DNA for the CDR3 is TGTGCCAGCAGTGATCCAGGAGACTACACCGGGGAGCTGTTTTTT. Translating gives CASSDPGDYTGELFF.

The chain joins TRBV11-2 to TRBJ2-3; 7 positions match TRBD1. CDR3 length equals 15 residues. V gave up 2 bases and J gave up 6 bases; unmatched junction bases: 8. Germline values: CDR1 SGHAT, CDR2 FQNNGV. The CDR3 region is CASSLLHSDRDTQYF. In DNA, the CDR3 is TGTGCCAGCAGCTTACTACACTCGGACAGGGATACGCAGTATTTT.

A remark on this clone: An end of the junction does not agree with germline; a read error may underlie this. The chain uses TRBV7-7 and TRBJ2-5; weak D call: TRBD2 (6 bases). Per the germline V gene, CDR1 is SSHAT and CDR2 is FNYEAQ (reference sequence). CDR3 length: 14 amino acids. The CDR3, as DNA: TGTGCTAGCAGCCCCATCGGAGGGAGGGAGACCCAGTACTTC. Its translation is CASSPIGGRETQYF.

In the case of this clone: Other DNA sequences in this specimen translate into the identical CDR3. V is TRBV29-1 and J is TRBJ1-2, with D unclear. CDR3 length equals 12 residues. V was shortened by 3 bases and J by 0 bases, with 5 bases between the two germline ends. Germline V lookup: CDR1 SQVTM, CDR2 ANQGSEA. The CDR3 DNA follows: TGCAGCGTTGAGTCTTCTAACTATGGCTACACCTTC. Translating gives CSVESSNYGYTF.

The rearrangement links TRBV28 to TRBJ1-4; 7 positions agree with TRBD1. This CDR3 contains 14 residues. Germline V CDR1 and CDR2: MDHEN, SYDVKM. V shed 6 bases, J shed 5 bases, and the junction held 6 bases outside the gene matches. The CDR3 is CASRNRGPNEKLFF. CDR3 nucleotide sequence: TGTGCCAGCAGGAACAGGGGCCCCAATGAAAAACTGTTTTTT.

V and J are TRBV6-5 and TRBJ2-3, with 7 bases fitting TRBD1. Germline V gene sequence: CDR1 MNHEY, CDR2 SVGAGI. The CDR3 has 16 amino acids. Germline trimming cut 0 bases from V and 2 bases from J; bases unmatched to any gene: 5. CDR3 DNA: TGTGCCAGCAGTTACTCATGGGACAGATACACAGATACGCAGTATTTT. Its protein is CASSYSWDRYTDTQYF.

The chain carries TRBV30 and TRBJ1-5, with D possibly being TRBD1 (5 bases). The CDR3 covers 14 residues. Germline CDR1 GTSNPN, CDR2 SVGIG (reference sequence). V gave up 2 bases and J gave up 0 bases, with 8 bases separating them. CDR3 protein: CAWSRQTSNQPQHF. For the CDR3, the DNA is TGTGCCTGGAGTAGACAGACTAGCAATCAGCCCCAGCATTTT.

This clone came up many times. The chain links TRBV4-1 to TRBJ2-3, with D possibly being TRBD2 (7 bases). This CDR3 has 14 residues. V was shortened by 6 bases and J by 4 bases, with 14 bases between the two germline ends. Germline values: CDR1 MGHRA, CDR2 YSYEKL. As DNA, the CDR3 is TGCGCCAGCAGGACGGGGGGCGCCCCAGATACGCAGTATTTT. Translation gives CASRTGGAPDTQYF.

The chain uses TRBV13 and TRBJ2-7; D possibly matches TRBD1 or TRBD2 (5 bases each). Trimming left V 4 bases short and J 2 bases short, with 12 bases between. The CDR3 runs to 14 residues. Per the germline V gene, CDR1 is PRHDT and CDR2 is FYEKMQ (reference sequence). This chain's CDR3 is CASSWDLKPYEQYF. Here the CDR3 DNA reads TGTGCCAGCAGCTGGGACCTCAAACCCTACGAGCAGTACTTC.

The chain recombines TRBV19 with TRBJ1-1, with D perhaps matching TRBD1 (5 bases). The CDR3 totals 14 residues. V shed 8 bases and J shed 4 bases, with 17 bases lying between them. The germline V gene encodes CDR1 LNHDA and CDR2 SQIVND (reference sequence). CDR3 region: CASVGWLGGTEAFF. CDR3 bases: TGTGCCAGTGTGGGATGGCTGGGGGGCACTGAAGCTTTCTTT.

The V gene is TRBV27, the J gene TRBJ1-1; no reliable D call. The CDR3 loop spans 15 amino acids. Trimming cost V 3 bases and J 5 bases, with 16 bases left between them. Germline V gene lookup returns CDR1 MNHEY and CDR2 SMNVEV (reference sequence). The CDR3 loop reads CASSLVGGGETEAFF. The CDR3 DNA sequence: TGTGCCAGCAGTTTGGTAGGCGGCGGGGAGACTGAAGCTTTCTTT.

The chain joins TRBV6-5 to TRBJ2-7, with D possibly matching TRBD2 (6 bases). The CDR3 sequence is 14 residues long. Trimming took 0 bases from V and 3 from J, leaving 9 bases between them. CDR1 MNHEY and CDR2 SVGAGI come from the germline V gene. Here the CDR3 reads CASSYSLALYEQYF. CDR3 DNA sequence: TGTGCCAGCAGTTACTCGCTAGCGCTCTACGAGCAGTACTTC.

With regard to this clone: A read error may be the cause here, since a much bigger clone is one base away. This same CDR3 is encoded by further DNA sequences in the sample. CDR3 region: CASRGNQPQHF. The CDR3 region has the DNA TGTGCCAGCAGGGGAAATCAGCCCCAGCATTTT. The chain couples TRBV6-1 to TRBJ1-5; D gene uncertain. Germline V gives CDR1 MNHNS, CDR2 SASEGT. This CDR3 comprises 11 residues. V lost 6 bases, J lost 4 bases, and 4 bases lay in between.

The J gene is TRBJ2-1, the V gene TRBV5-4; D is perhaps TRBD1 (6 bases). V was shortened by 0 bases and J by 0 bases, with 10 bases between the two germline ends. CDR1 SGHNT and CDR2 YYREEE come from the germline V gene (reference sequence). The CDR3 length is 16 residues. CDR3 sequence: CASSLERGSSYNEQFF. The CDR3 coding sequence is TGTGCCAGCAGCTTGGAAAGGGGGAGCTCCTACAATGAGCAGTTCTTC.

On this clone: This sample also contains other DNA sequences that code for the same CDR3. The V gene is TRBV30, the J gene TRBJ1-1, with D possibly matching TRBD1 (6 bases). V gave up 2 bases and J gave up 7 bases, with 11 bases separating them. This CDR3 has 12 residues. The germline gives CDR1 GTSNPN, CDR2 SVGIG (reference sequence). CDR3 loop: CAWSRGGGEAFF. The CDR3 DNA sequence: TGTGCCTGGAGTCGAGGGGGGGGTGAAGCTTTCTTT.

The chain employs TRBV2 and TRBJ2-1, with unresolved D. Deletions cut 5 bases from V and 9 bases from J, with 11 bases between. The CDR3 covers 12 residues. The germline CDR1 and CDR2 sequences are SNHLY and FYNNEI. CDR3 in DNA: TGTGCCAGCAGTCGAGTGGGTCCTGAGCAGTTCTTC. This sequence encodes CASSRVGPEQFF.

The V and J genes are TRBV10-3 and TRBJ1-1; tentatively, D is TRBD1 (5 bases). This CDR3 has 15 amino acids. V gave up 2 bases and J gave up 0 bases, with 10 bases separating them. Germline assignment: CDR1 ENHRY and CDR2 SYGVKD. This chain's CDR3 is CAISERGPMNTEAFF. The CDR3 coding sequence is TGTGCCATCAGTGAGCGGGGACCGATGAACACTGAAGCTTTCTTT.